This TCR beta chain was recorded in a study of T cell changes during pregnancy in multiple sclerosis. Using immunoSEQ multiplex PCR, the repertoire was profiled, and TCRdb retains in-frame clones only, with some absent. Seen here are 45,000 to 70,000 clones, approximately 90% observed once, and the top ten hold about 0.6%. The CDR3 length is 15 residues. Looked up from germline, CDR1 is SGHTA and CDR2 is FQGNSA. The ends lost 3 bases at V and 4 bases at J; junction bases unmatched: 2. The specimen comprised CD4+ T cells from peripheral blood mononuclear cells, sampled after pregnancy. This chain joins TRBV7-2 and TRBJ1-5, with 11 positions matching TRBD1. The sequence was collected from a female donor with multiple sclerosis, enrolled in a pregnancy study. CDR3 bases: TGTGCCAGCAGCTTCGGGACAGGGGGAAATCAGCCCCAGCATTTT. Protein sequence: CASSFGTGGNQPQHF.